These 32 T cell receptor beta chains originate from one sample sequenced in a study of blood T cell repertoires in COVID-19. The method was immunoSEQ multiplex PCR; TCRdb's version includes in-frame clones alone and lacks a portion of them. The sample records some 290,000 clones, nearly 90% being singletons. Material for sequencing was peripheral blood. These receptor sequences come from a woman in her 30s with COVID-19, enrolled during active disease.

The J gene is TRBJ2-1, the V gene TRBV3-1 (or the pseudogene TRBV3-2); D call uncertain. The CDR3 length is 16 residues. Germline CDR1 reads LGHDT; CDR2 reads YNNKEL (reference sequence). Trimming shortened V by 0 bases and J by 5 bases, and 14 bases separated the two germline ends. CDR3 in DNA: TGTGCCAGCAGCCAAGATCCCCTCCGGGTCGACAATGAGCAGTTCTTC. It codes for CASSQDPLRVDNEQFF.

The count of this clone is one. The chain uses TRBV11-2 and TRBJ2-1; the match to TRBD2 covers 11 bases. Germline V gene lookup returns CDR1 SGHAT and CDR2 FQNNGV. The J segment lost 4 bases and the V segment lost 2 bases, leaving 7 bases of the junction unmatched. The CDR3 loop spans 17 amino acids. DNA of the CDR3: TGTGCCAGCAGCTTACTACTAGCGGGGGCGGAGTACAATGAGCAGTTCTTC. This codes for CASSLLLAGAEYNEQFF.

The rearrangement uses TRBV5-1 and TRBJ1-1; D may be TRBD1 (5 bases). Trimming pared 1 base from V and 3 bases from J, leaving 25 bases between. This CDR3 contains 19 residues. Germline CDR1 is SGHRS and CDR2 is YFSETQ. CDR3 region: CASSLSIRGVQTDDTEAFF. The CDR3 nucleotides read TGCGCCAGCAGCTTGAGTATTCGGGGGGTACAAACTGACGACACTGAAGCTTTCTTT. The full variable domain, completed using reference TRBV5-1 and TRBJ1-1, is KAGVTQTPRYLIKTRGQQVTLSCSPISGHRSVSWYQQTPGQGLQFLFEYFSETQRNKGNFPGRFSGRQFSNSRSEMNVSTLELGDSALYLCASSLSIRGVQTDDTEAFFGQGTRLTVV.

The chain is built from TRBV9 and TRBJ2-2, with TRBD2 as a possible D gene (5 bases). CDR3 length: 14 amino acids. The germline CDR1 and CDR2 sequences are SGDLS and YYNGEE. Trimming pared 0 bases from V and 6 bases from J, leaving 9 bases between. Written as DNA, the CDR3 is TGTGCCAGCAGCGTAGTTGGGAGCCCCGGGGAGCTGTTTTTT. This gives the protein CASSVVGSPGELFF.

The gene calls are TRBV4-2 and TRBJ2-7; the D is unclear. The CDR3 is 16 residues long. The V gene lost 1 base and the J gene lost 2 bases, with 15 bases spanning the gap. The germline CDR1 and CDR2 sequences are LGHNA and YNFKEQ. The CDR3 reads CASSQGFASVPYEQYF. Here the CDR3 DNA reads TGTGCCAGCAGCCAAGGGTTCGCCAGCGTTCCCTACGAGCAGTACTTC.

The chain is built from TRBV6-5 and TRBJ1-4; maybe TRBD1 (6 bases). This CDR3 region has 15 residues. The V end was cut by 3 bases, the J end by 3 bases, with 11 bases between. The V gene's germline CDR1 is MNHEY and CDR2 SVGAGI. The CDR3 coding sequence is TGTGCCAGCAGTTATTTCGGGACACCTAATGAAAAACTGTTTTTT. It encodes CASSYFGTPNEKLFF.

The CDR3 bases are TGCGCCAGCAGTGAGTTTCGGACAGGGGGTTTGAACACTGAAGCTTTCTTT. Amino acids: CASSEFRTGGLNTEAFF. The chain employs TRBV10-2 and TRBJ1-1; 10 bases map to TRBD1. The CDR3 totals 17 residues. V was pared by 1 base and J by 0 bases, with 5 bases of the junction left unmatched. Germline V gives CDR1 WSHSY, CDR2 SAAADI.

This clone has just a few counts. The chain links TRBV7-9 to TRBJ2-7; perhaps TRBD1 as D (6 bases). This CDR3 has 14 amino acids. CDR1 is SEHNR, CDR2 FQNEAQ, per germline (reference sequence). Trimming removed 1 base from V and 2 bases from J, with 9 bases in between. The CDR3 DNA follows: TGTGCCAGCAGCTTAGAATACAGGGCCTACGAGCAGTACTTC. This codes for CASSLEYRAYEQYF.

This sequence joins TRBV23-1 and TRBJ2-1, with TRBD1 matching 7 bases. TRBV23-1 is given ORF status, its function remaining uncertain. This CDR3 comprises 16 residues. The V and J ends lost 7 bases and 2 bases, in that order; junction bases with no gene match: 11. The CDR3 DNA reads TGCGCCAGCACCAAACCCGACAGGGAAACCTACAATGAGCAGTTCTTC. It codes for CASTKPDRETYNEQFF.

The genes are TRBV7-2 and TRBJ2-7; the match to TRBD1 covers 7 bases. With V trimmed by 4 bases and J by 5 bases, 14 bases remained unmatched. This CDR3 is built from 16 residues. Germline V gene sequence: CDR1 SGHTA, CDR2 FQGNSA. CDR3 residues: CASSYPGQQYLDEQYF. CDR3 nucleotide sequence: TGTGCCAGCAGCTACCCGGGACAGCAGTACTTAGACGAGCAGTACTTC.

The genes are TRBV7-9 and TRBJ1-2; 10 bases fit TRBD1. V was pared by 2 bases and J by 3 bases, with 3 bases of the junction left unmatched. The length of the CDR3 is 15 residues. Germline CDR1 is SEHNR and CDR2 is FQNEAQ (reference sequence). The CDR3 region is CASSLPGTGDYGYTF. The CDR3 DNA sequence: TGTGCCAGCAGCTTACCTGGGACAGGGGACTATGGCTACACCTTC.

The CDR3 DNA is TGTGCCAGCAGCTGGGACACAGGGGTCAATTCACCCCTCCACTTT. As protein: CASSWDTGVNSPLHF. V and J are TRBV6-4 and TRBJ1-6, with TRBD1 matching over 7 bases. The J segment lost 7 bases and the V segment lost 6 bases, leaving 9 bases of the junction unmatched. The CDR3 sequence is 15 residues long. Germline V gene lookup returns CDR1 MRHNA and CDR2 SNTAGT.

The chain uses TRBV4-1 and TRBJ2-1; possible D gene TRBD2, 7 bases. The germline V gene has CDR1 MGHRA and CDR2 YSYEKL. The V end was cut by 3 bases, the J end by 4 bases, with 28 bases between. The CDR3 runs to 20 residues. CDR3: CASSHIPPQPGGHRYNEQFF. The CDR3 nucleotides read TGCGCCAGCAGCCACATCCCTCCACAACCGGGGGGCCACCGATACAATGAGCAGTTCTTC.

CDR3 nucleotide sequence: TGCGCCAGCAGCTTGGTTAGTATCCACAATGAGCAGTTCTTC. This gives the protein CASSLVSIHNEQFF. This chain links TRBV5-1 with TRBJ2-1; D call uncertain. The V end was cut by 0 bases, the J end by 5 bases, with 9 bases between. The CDR3 spans 14 residues. CDR1 and CDR2 from the germline V gene are SGHRS and YFSETQ.

The chain uses TRBV3-1 (or the pseudogene TRBV3-2) and TRBJ2-2, with TRBD2 identical over 9 bases. CDR1 and CDR2 from the germline V gene are LGHDT and YNNKEL (reference sequence). The junction had 5 bases not matched to a gene; V was cut back by 2 bases and J by 4 bases. The CDR3 runs to 16 residues. DNA of the CDR3: TGTGCCAGCAGCCAAAGGACTAGCGTGGTCACCGGGGAGCTGTTTTTT. Translating gives CASSQRTSVVTGELFF.

The J gene is TRBJ2-7, the V gene TRBV6-5; 11 bases are shared with TRBD1. The trim removed 4 bases at V and 3 bases at J, leaving 5 bases unmatched. The CDR3 totals 15 residues. Per germline, CDR1 MNHEY and CDR2 SVGAGI. The CDR3 nucleotides read TGTGCCAGCAGTTCCGGGACAGGGGGTTTCTACGAGCAGTACTTC. Residues: CASSSGTGGFYEQYF.

Regarding this clone: At one end, the junction sequence differs from germline, possibly due to a read error. The J gene is TRBJ1-2, the V gene TRBV27; TRBD1 matches at 7 bases. Germline CDR1 MNHEY, CDR2 SMNVEV (reference sequence). The CDR3 runs to 14 residues. The DNA for the CDR3 is TGTGCCAGCAGTTTCACAGGGGTTGGCTATGGCTACACTTTC. Its protein product is CASSFTGVGYGYTF.

The rearrangement uses TRBV14 and TRBJ2-7; 8 positions match TRBD1. V gave up 1 base and J gave up 4 bases; unmatched junction bases: 6. The CDR3 is made up of 15 amino acids. The germline V gene encodes CDR1 SGHDN and CDR2 FVKESK. The CDR3 region has the DNA TGTGCCAGCAGCCAAGGGACAGGGAAGGGGTACGAGCAGTACTTC. Its protein product is CASSQGTGKGYEQYF.

The chain is built from TRBV19 and TRBJ1-2, with 7 bases identical to TRBD1. The germline V gene has CDR1 LNHDA and CDR2 SQIVND (reference sequence). V shed 5 bases, J shed 3 bases, and the junction held 6 bases outside the gene matches. This CDR3 has 14 amino acids. The CDR3 region is CASSVDRADYGYTF. The CDR3, as DNA: TGTGCCAGTAGTGTCGACAGGGCTGACTATGGCTACACCTTC.

A note on this clone: The sample contains more than one DNA sequence encoding this CDR3. V and J are TRBV7-9 and TRBJ1-2; TRBD1 aligns across 7 bases. The germline gives CDR1 SEHNR, CDR2 FQNEAQ (reference sequence). The CDR3 length is 13 residues. The junction had 2 bases not matched to a gene; V was cut back by 5 bases and J by 2 bases. CDR3 protein: CASSLGQNYGYTF. The CDR3 bases are TGTGCCAGCAGCCTGGGACAGAACTATGGCTACACCTTC.

The genes are TRBV4-2 and TRBJ2-3; tentative D call: TRBD2 (6 bases). Germline CDR1 reads LGHNA; CDR2 reads YNFKEQ. Trimming shortened V by 4 bases and J by 1 base, and 15 bases separated the two germline ends. There are 16 residues in the CDR3. The CDR3 region has the DNA TGTGCCAGCAGCCCGAAGGAGGGGTTTGGCACAGATACGCAGTATTTT. Translation: CASSPKEGFGTDTQYF.

The rearrangement links TRBV20-1 to TRBJ2-7, with 8 bases identical to TRBD2. The V gene end was trimmed by 3 bases and the J gene end by 2 bases; junction bases not matched to a gene: 6. There are 14 residues in the CDR3. Germline V gives CDR1 DFQATT, CDR2 SNEGSKA (reference sequence). The CDR3 loop reads CSASGTRNPYEQYF. The CDR3 DNA sequence: TGCAGTGCTAGTGGGACTAGGAACCCCTACGAGCAGTACTTC.

The DNA for the CDR3 is TGTGCCAGCATTTTGCTAGCGGGGGGGAACGAGCAGTACTTC. It codes for CASILLAGGNEQYF. The chain uses TRBV6-5 and TRBJ2-7, with 12 bases that match TRBD2. V shed 7 bases and J 5 bases; nucleotides not matched to a gene: 6. CDR1 MNHEY and CDR2 SVGAGI come from the germline V gene. The CDR3 contains 14 residues.

V and J are TRBV18 and TRBJ1-5; 9 nucleotides align to TRBD1. CDR1 is KGHSH and CDR2 is LQKENI in the germline V gene. The CDR3 runs to 16 residues. Trimming cost V 3 bases and J 5 bases; bases outside gene matches: 8. The chain's CDR3 is CASSPKSRTGDQPQHF. The CDR3 DNA follows: TGTGCCAGCTCACCCAAATCTCGGACAGGGGATCAGCCCCAGCATTTT.

The rearrangement links TRBV19 to TRBJ1-6; no reliable D call. The V gene lost 3 bases and the J gene lost 4 bases, with 7 bases spanning the gap. Germline CDR1 LNHDA, CDR2 SQIVND (reference sequence). This CDR3 region has 14 residues. The CDR3 DNA reads TGTGCCAGTAGTATTGACGGGTATAATTCACCCCTCCACTTT. It yields the protein CASSIDGYNSPLHF.

This rearrangement joins TRBV13 to TRBJ2-1; 11 bases line up with TRBD2. From germline, CDR1 is PRHDT and CDR2 FYEKMQ (reference sequence). The CDR3 covers 15 residues. V gave up 4 bases and J gave up 7 bases; unmatched junction bases: 6. CDR3 in DNA: TGTGCCAGCAGCTCAACTAGCGGGGGTCTGAATGAGCAGTTCTTC. Protein sequence: CASSSTSGGLNEQFF.

This clone was observed once. The V gene is TRBV19, the J gene TRBJ1-2, with D possibly being TRBD1 (5 bases). This CDR3 spans 15 amino acids. V dropped 2 bases and J dropped 6 bases, with 16 bases sitting between them. Germline V gene lookup returns CDR1 LNHDA and CDR2 SQIVND (reference sequence). The CDR3 loop reads CASSIWGAEANGYTF. The CDR3, as DNA: TGTGCCAGTAGTATATGGGGCGCGGAAGCTAATGGCTACACCTTC.

V is TRBV12-5 and J is TRBJ2-5, with D possibly matching TRBD2 (6 bases). The length of the CDR3 is 13 residues. The germline gives CDR1 LGHNT, CDR2 FRNRAP. Trimming pared 5 bases from V and 4 bases from J, leaving 11 bases between. As DNA, the CDR3 is TGTGCTAGTGGTGACGTGGGGGGAGAGACCCAGTACTTC. Amino acid sequence: CASGDVGGETQYF.

In DNA, the CDR3 is TGTGCCACCAGCAGGGCCGCCTCTCTCAATGAAAAACTGTTTTTT. Residues: CATSRAASLNEKLFF. The chain has TRBV15 and TRBJ1-4, with D uncertain. The CDR3 consists of 15 residues. Germline values: CDR1 LNHNV, CDR2 YYDKDF (reference sequence). With 3 bases removed from V and 5 bases from J, the gap between germline ends came to 13 bases.

The chain is built from TRBV15 and TRBJ1-1, with D hard to call. The germline V gene encodes CDR1 LNHNV and CDR2 YYDKDF (reference sequence). The CDR3 sequence is 13 residues long. The V gene lost 5 bases and the J gene lost 4 bases, with 11 bases spanning the gap. CDR3 protein: CATSPRRGTEAFF. Written as DNA, the CDR3 is TGTGCCACCAGCCCTCGACGGGGCACTGAAGCTTTCTTT.

The rearrangement uses TRBV4-1 and TRBJ1-2; 9 nucleotides agree with TRBD1. Germline values: CDR1 MGHRA, CDR2 YSYEKL. CDR3 size: 13 residues. J was trimmed by 4 bases and V by 4 bases; bases with no gene match: 1. This chain's CDR3 is CASSPTGGYGYTF. In DNA, the CDR3 is TGCGCCAGCAGCCCGACAGGGGGCTATGGCTACACCTTC.

The V call is TRBV19, the J call TRBJ2-7; D perhaps matches TRBD1 (5 bases). Trimming removed 8 bases at V and 2 bases at J, with 25 bases between. CDR3 length: 17 amino acids. Germline CDR1 and CDR2: LNHDA and SQIVND (reference sequence). Here the CDR3 DNA reads TGTGCCAGTTCTCCACGTTTAGGACAACAGAAGGCCTACGAGCAGTACTTC. As protein: CASSPRLGQQKAYEQYF.